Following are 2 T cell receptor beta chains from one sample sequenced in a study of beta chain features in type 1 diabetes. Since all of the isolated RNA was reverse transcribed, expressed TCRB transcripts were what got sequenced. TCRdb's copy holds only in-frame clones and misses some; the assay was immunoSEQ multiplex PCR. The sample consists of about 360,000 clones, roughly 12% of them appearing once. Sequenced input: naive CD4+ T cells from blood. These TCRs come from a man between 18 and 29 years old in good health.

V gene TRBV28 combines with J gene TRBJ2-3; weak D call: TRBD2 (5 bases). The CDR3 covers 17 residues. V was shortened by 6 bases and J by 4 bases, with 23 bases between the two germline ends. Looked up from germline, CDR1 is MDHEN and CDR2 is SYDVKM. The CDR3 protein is CASRNRWRGRRADTQYF. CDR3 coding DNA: TGTGCCAGCAGGAACAGATGGAGAGGGAGAAGGGCAGATACGCAGTATTTT.

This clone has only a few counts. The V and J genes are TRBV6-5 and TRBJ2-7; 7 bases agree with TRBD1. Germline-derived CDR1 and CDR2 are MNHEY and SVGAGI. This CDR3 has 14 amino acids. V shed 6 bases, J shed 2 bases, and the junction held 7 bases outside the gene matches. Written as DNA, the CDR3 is TGTGCCAGCAGGGGATGGCAGGGGGCCTACGAGCAGTACTTC. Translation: CASRGWQGAYEQYF.